This T cell receptor beta chain is drawn from a study of beta chain features in type 1 diabetes. The germline CDR1 and CDR2 sequences are SGHAT and FQNNGV. V was pared by 0 bases and J by 4 bases, with 1 base of the junction left unmatched. This CDR3 spans 16 amino acids. Study-wide results and caveats: In all four CD4+ subsets, TCRB CDR3 length was significantly, moderately reduced in type 1 diabetes.

To note about this clone: Its antigen is undetermined.

Reverse transcribing all isolated RNA meant expressed TCRB transcripts were sequenced. Here immunoSEQ multiplex PCR was the method, and the copy in TCRdb shows in-frame clones only, minus some. Among some 160,000 clones, 7% to 9.5% were seen once, and the ten largest hold about 0.7%. The genes are TRBV11-2 and TRBJ2-5, with 14 bases that match TRBD2. This TCR was sampled from a woman aged 25 to 39 with type 1 diabetes. Sequencing was performed on central memory CD4+ T cells from blood. The CDR3, as DNA: TGTGCCAGCAGCTTAGACGGACTAGCGGGAGGAGAGACCCAGTACTTC. Its translation is CASSLDGLAGGETQYF.